Below, 29 T cell receptor beta chains from the same sample are listed, as sequenced in a study of T cells in Graves' hyperthyroidism and ophthalmopathy. TCR beta CDR3 region amplification was performed from RNA transcripts. In the first-round RT-PCR of the TCR CDR3, the HTBI primer set was used. In TCRdb, the multiplex PCR reads were re-called with MiXCR into one record per CDR3 protein. The sample yields roughly 650,000 distinct CDR3 sequences, approximately 15% seen once. Sequenced sample: blood. These receptors were taken from a woman in her forties with Graves' ophthalmopathy.

This clonotype was seen at least ten times. The chain links TRBV7-3 to TRBJ2-3; 8 bases align to TRBD1. CDR3 length: 16 residues. Germline lookup yields CDR1 SGHTA and CDR2 FQGTGA. V trimming: 2 bases; J trimming: 2 bases; junction bases outside the gene matches: 6. This chain's CDR3 is CASSLGDRLITDTQYF. Written as DNA, the CDR3 is TGTGCCAGCAGCTTAGGGGACAGGTTAATCACAGATACGCAGTATTTT. The full variable domain, completed using reference TRBV7-3 and TRBJ2-3, is GAGVSQTPSNKVTEKGKYVELRCDPISGHTALYWYRQSLGQGPEFLIYFQGTGAADDSGLPNDRFFAVRPEGSVSTLKIQRTERGDSAVYLCASSLGDRLITDTQYFGPGTRLTVL.

This clonotype showed up just a few times. This chain connects TRBV15 to TRBJ2-7; D uncertain. V lost 5 bases and J 7 bases, leaving 15 bases between the germline ends. Germline V gene lookup returns CDR1 LNHNV and CDR2 YYDKDF (reference sequence). The CDR3 extends over 13 amino acids. In DNA form, the CDR3 reads TGTGCCACCAGCGGCACGGACCCCGGGGAGCAGTACTTC. Protein: CATSGTDPGEQYF.

This clonotype appeared a single time. The chain combines TRBV19 with TRBJ2-6; TRBD1 might be the D (6 bases). The germline V gene encodes CDR1 LNHDA and CDR2 SQIVND (reference sequence). Deletions cut 7 bases from V and 1 base from J, with 23 bases between. The CDR3 has 19 amino acids. The CDR3 protein is CASTIGPGQGESGANVLTF. CDR3 nucleotides: TGTGCCAGTACAATCGGACCGGGACAAGGGGAGTCTGGGGCCAACGTCCTGACTTTC.

There are many counts of this clonotype. The chain recombines TRBV7-9 with TRBJ2-7, with no clear D. The germline CDR1 and CDR2 sequences are SEHNR and FQNEAQ (reference sequence). The V and J ends lost 1 base and 6 bases respectively, with 4 bases between them. The CDR3 is 11 amino acids. The CDR3 DNA follows: TGTGCCAGCAGCTTAGGAGCCGAGCAGTACTTC. Its translation is CASSLGAEQYF.

In this sample, this clonotype turned up many times. V gene TRBV30 combines with J gene TRBJ1-1, with D possibly being TRBD1 (6 bases). The ends were cut back, 1 base at V and 9 bases at J, with 12 bases in the middle. The CDR3 is 12 residues long. Germline lookup yields CDR1 GTSNPN and CDR2 SVGIG (reference sequence). This CDR3 reads CAWSDRVSKAFF. The DNA for the CDR3 is TGTGCCTGGAGTGACAGGGTATCGAAAGCTTTCTTT.

This clonotype was observed many times. The rearrangement links TRBV3-1 to TRBJ2-1; possible D gene TRBD2, 5 bases. The CDR3 contains 15 residues. Trimming shortened V by 4 bases and J by 3 bases, and 13 bases separated the two germline ends. CDR1 is LGHDT, CDR2 YNNKEL, per germline (reference sequence). The CDR3 reads CASSPVRGSYNEQFF. The CDR3 coding sequence is TGTGCCAGCAGCCCGGTGAGAGGGAGCTACAATGAGCAGTTCTTC.

This clonotype was seen a handful of times. The J gene is TRBJ1-5, the V gene TRBV4-1; the D is unclear. This CDR3 spans 16 amino acids. Deletions cut 0 bases from V and 5 bases from J, with 14 bases between. The germline CDR1 and CDR2 sequences are MGHRA and YSYEKL. The CDR3 nucleotides are TGCGCCAGCAGCCAAGATTTCAGGTCGAGGGATCAGCCCCAGCATTTT. Encoded protein: CASSQDFRSRDQPQHF.

V and J are TRBV14 and TRBJ2-1, with 7 positions matching TRBD2. V trimming: 4 bases; J trimming: 7 bases; junction bases outside the gene matches: 22. The germline V gene encodes CDR1 SGHDN and CDR2 FVKESK. CDR3 length: 19 amino acids. The CDR3 sequence is CASSPRNAELAGVRNEQFF. Here the CDR3 DNA reads TGTGCCAGCAGCCCCCGGAACGCCGAGCTCGCGGGAGTTAGAAATGAGCAGTTCTTC.

A few counts support this clonotype. The gene calls are TRBV29-1 and TRBJ1-3; D ambiguous. Per germline, CDR1 SQVTM and CDR2 ANQGSEA. CDR3 length: 13 residues. V was trimmed by 3 bases and J by 0 bases, leaving 6 bases between them. The CDR3 DNA is TGCAGCGTTGAGGCCGACTCTGGAAACACCATATATTTT. Its protein product is CSVEADSGNTIYF.

This clonotype was counted between two and nine times. This chain joins TRBV12-3 or TRBV12-4 and TRBJ1-4, with TRBD1 matching 10 bases. The CDR3 runs to 14 residues. The V segment lost 7 bases and the J segment 7 bases; nucleotides outside the gene matches: 6. The CDR3 region has the DNA TGTGCCAGCAAAGCGACAGGGGGCATTGAAAAACTGTTTTTT. Residues: CASKATGGIEKLFF.

This sequence joins TRBV5-1 and TRBJ2-1, with TRBD2 as a possible D gene (6 bases). Germline CDR1 and CDR2: SGHRS and YFSETQ. The CDR3 covers 15 residues. V lost 8 bases and J 7 bases, leaving 22 bases between the germline ends. CDR3: CASKYMSWEENEQFF. CDR3 in DNA: TGCGCCAGTAAATACATGAGCTGGGAGGAGAATGAGCAGTTCTTC.

This clonotype appeared many times. The chain combines TRBV5-8 with TRBJ2-3; perhaps TRBD1 as D (5 bases). Per germline, CDR1 SGHTS and CDR2 YDEGEE. There are 12 residues in the CDR3. The germline V and J ends were trimmed by 4 bases and 5 bases, with 8 bases remaining between them. CDR3 nucleotide sequence: TGTGCCAGCAGCAATACAGGAGATACGCAGTATTTT. Translating it yields CASSNTGDTQYF.

This clonotype turned up a few times. V and J are TRBV20-1 and TRBJ1-5; no definite D call. Per germline, CDR1 DFQATT and CDR2 SNEGSKA (reference sequence). This CDR3 contains 15 residues. Trimming cost V 4 bases and J 0 bases, with 13 bases left between them. CDR3 region: CSAIGPWDSNQPQHF. Here the CDR3 DNA reads TGCAGTGCTATTGGGCCTTGGGATAGCAATCAGCCCCAGCATTTT.

Notes on this clonotype: This could be a read error, since a much larger clone is one nucleotide away. V usage is TRBV2 and J usage is TRBJ2-5, with 9 bases lining up with TRBD1. Looked up from germline, CDR1 is SNHLY and CDR2 is FYNNEI. CDR3 length equals 16 residues. CDR3 loop: CVSGALLGQGRETQYF. CDR3 DNA: TGTGTCAGCGGCGCTCTCCTGGGACAGGGAAGGGAGACCCAGTACTTC.

This clonotype was counted at least ten times. The rearrangement joins TRBV7-2 to TRBJ2-7, with TRBD2 matching over 7 bases. CDR1 and CDR2 (germline): SGHTA, FQGNSA. This CDR3 has 15 amino acids. The trim removed 5 bases at V and 2 bases at J, leaving 9 bases unmatched. The CDR3: CASSREAGIAYEQYF. DNA of the CDR3: TGTGCCAGCAGCCGGGAGGCGGGAATCGCCTACGAGCAGTACTTC. The variable domain in full, completed from reference TRBV7-2 and TRBJ2-7, reads GAGVSQSPSNKVTEKGKDVELRCDPISGHTALYWYRQSLGQGLEFLIYFQGNSAPDKSGLPSDRFSAERTGGSVSTLTIQRTQQEDSAVYLCASSREAGIAYEQYFGPGTRLTVT.

This chain joins TRBV12-3 or TRBV12-4 and TRBJ2-7, with unresolved D. The CDR3 consists of 15 residues. Trimming shortened V by 4 bases and J by 2 bases, and 15 bases separated the two germline ends. CDR3 amino acids: CASSSSLQQTYEQYF. CDR3 in DNA: TGTGCCAGCAGTTCCTCCCTGCAGCAAACCTACGAGCAGTACTTC.

This clonotype was seen ten or more times. The chain uses TRBV28 and TRBJ1-4, with a tentative D call TRBD1 (6 bases). Germline lookup yields CDR1 MDHEN and CDR2 SYDVKM. Trimming removed 7 bases at V and 10 bases at J, with 16 bases between. The CDR3 has 13 amino acids. Written as DNA, the CDR3 is TGTGCCAGCAAGGGGACCCGAGGGGGAAAACTGTTTTTT. Protein product: CASKGTRGGKLFF.

This sequence joins TRBV11-3 and TRBJ1-5; D unresolved. The V gene lost 5 bases and the J gene lost 10 bases, with 12 bases spanning the gap. CDR3 length equals 12 residues. The germline V gene has CDR1 SGHNT and CDR2 YENEEA. The CDR3 DNA follows: TGTGCCAGCAGCCGAGGGCTTCGACCCCAGCATTTT. Amino acid sequence: CASSRGLRPQHF.

The genes are TRBV7-2 and TRBJ1-3, with 7 bases lining up with TRBD1. J lost 2 bases, V lost 5 bases, and 3 bases had no gene match. Germline CDR1 SGHTA, CDR2 FQGNSA. The CDR3 is 14 amino acids. CDR3 residues: CASSPGQPGNTIYF. As DNA, the CDR3 is TGTGCCAGCAGCCCGGGACAGCCTGGAAACACCATATATTTT.

This clonotype was seen many times. This chain links TRBV5-8 with TRBJ2-1; the D is unclear. V lost 3 bases to trimming and J lost 8 bases, with 18 bases between them. The CDR3 has 15 amino acids. Per the germline V gene, CDR1 is SGHTS and CDR2 is YDEGEE. The CDR3 sequence is CASSSFPRATDEQFF. CDR3 nucleotide sequence: TGTGCCAGCAGCTCCTTTCCCCGGGCCACCGATGAGCAGTTCTTC.

This clonotype was seen at least ten times. The chain couples TRBV2 to TRBJ2-3; D is undetermined. Per the germline V gene, CDR1 is SNHLY and CDR2 is FYNNEI. The CDR3 extends over 17 amino acids. V was shortened by 5 bases and J by 2 bases, with 20 bases between the two germline ends. The CDR3 DNA reads as TGTGCCAGCAGTTTTATGACGATCGGGCGGCCCACAGATACGCAGTATTTT. Translating gives CASSFMTIGRPTDTQYF.

The chain is built from TRBV11-2 and TRBJ2-7; TRBD2 aligns across 8 bases. With 5 bases clipped from V and 3 bases from J, the junction kept 15 bases outside the gene matches. The CDR3 covers 17 residues. CDR1 and CDR2 (germline): SGHAT, FQNNGV. The DNA for the CDR3 is TGTGCCAGCAGCAAGGGGTTGCTAGCGGGTTCGAACTACGAGCAGTACTTC. Its translation is CASSKGLLAGSNYEQYF.

This clonotype was observed a few times. The V call is TRBV5-1, the J call TRBJ2-2, with D uncertain. The CDR3 loop spans 13 amino acids. V dropped 4 bases and J dropped 7 bases, with 11 bases sitting between them. Per the germline V gene, CDR1 is SGHRS and CDR2 is YFSETQ. The CDR3 DNA reads as TGCGCCAGCAGCCTGCCCGAAGGCGGGGAGCTGTTTTTT. It specifies CASSLPEGGELFF.

There are many counts of this clonotype. The V call is TRBV20-1, the J call TRBJ1-2; D is uncertain. Germline-derived CDR1 and CDR2 are DFQATT and SNEGSKA (reference sequence). The CDR3 totals 13 residues. V was trimmed by 4 bases and J by 1 base, leaving 10 bases between them. CDR3 nucleotides: TGCAGTGCTACCCCGACAAATAACTATGGCTACACCTTC. Translation gives CSATPTNNYGYTF.

This clonotype was recorded many times. The chain has TRBV12-3 or TRBV12-4 and TRBJ2-1; D unresolved. The V and J ends lost 6 bases and 5 bases respectively, with 14 bases between them. The CDR3 is 14 amino acids. The CDR3 region is CASRLLGHDNEQFF. CDR3 DNA sequence: TGTGCCAGCAGATTACTGGGCCACGACAATGAGCAGTTCTTC.

The chain combines TRBV20-1 with TRBJ2-7; D possibly matches TRBD1 or TRBD2 (5 bases each). This CDR3 is 11 amino acids long. Trimming took 3 bases from V and 9 from J, leaving 12 bases between them. Germline V gene lookup returns CDR1 DFQATT and CDR2 SNEGSKA (reference sequence). The CDR3 coding sequence is TGCAGTGCTAGGGGACCCGAGGGGCAGTACTTC. Translating gives CSARGPEGQYF.

This clonotype was recorded many times. The chain uses TRBV20-1 and TRBJ2-7; the D is unclear. Trimming removed 6 bases at V and 0 bases at J, with 15 bases between. The CDR3 runs to 14 residues. Germline CDR1 is DFQATT and CDR2 is SNEGSKA (reference sequence). CDR3 DNA sequence: TGCAGTGCGCCCGACTGGGTGAGCTCCTACGAGCAGTACTTC. Protein product: CSAPDWVSSYEQYF.

This clonotype occurred many times. J is TRBJ1-2 and V is TRBV29-1, with TRBD1 identical over 11 bases. Germline values: CDR1 SQVTM, CDR2 ANQGSEA. The CDR3 consists of 14 residues. V gave up 6 bases and J gave up 2 bases; unmatched junction bases: 5. The CDR3 nucleotides are TGCAGCGTGGGGGGGGACAGGGGGAACTATGGCTACACCTTC. It encodes CSVGGDRGNYGYTF.

The genes are TRBV5-1 and TRBJ2-1; 10 bases align to TRBD1. The CDR3 has 13 amino acids. J was trimmed by 9 bases and V by 7 bases; bases with no gene match: 7. Per germline, CDR1 SGHRS and CDR2 YFSETQ. In DNA, the CDR3 is TGCGCCAGCTTGGAGACAGGGGGCTTTGAGCAGTTCTTC. Its translation is CASLETGGFEQFF.